Sequencing of this TCR beta chain was carried out in a study of cytomegalovirus exposure and HLA in healthy donors. Whole-study context: The approximately 120 validation repertoires used the same platform as the roughly 670 first-cohort repertoires, a later analysis reported. Study-level points and caveats: The authors enumerated 180 or so TCR beta chains as linked to cytomegalovirus. Despite most TCR sequences being rare, some public TCRs occurred in many donors. Using the classifier, cytomegalovirus status was reportedly diagnosed with high specificity and sensitivity.

As to this clone: Antigen unknown.

Using immunoSEQ multiplex PCR, the repertoire was profiled, and TCRdb retains in-frame clones only, with some absent. The sample has 190,000 or so clones, about 80% seen once. Material: PBMCs. The TCR comes from a woman between 18 and 29 years old in good health and CMV-seropositive.

The CDR3 loop reads CASSIAGGRRGEQFF. In DNA form, the CDR3 reads TGTGCCAGCAGCATAGCGGGGGGGCGACGGGGTGAGCAGTTCTTC. V is TRBV5-4 and J is TRBJ2-1; 11 nucleotides align to TRBD2. With 4 bases clipped from V and 9 bases from J, the junction kept 9 bases outside the gene matches. Germline-derived CDR1 and CDR2 are SGHNT and YYREEE (reference sequence). The CDR3 has 15 amino acids.